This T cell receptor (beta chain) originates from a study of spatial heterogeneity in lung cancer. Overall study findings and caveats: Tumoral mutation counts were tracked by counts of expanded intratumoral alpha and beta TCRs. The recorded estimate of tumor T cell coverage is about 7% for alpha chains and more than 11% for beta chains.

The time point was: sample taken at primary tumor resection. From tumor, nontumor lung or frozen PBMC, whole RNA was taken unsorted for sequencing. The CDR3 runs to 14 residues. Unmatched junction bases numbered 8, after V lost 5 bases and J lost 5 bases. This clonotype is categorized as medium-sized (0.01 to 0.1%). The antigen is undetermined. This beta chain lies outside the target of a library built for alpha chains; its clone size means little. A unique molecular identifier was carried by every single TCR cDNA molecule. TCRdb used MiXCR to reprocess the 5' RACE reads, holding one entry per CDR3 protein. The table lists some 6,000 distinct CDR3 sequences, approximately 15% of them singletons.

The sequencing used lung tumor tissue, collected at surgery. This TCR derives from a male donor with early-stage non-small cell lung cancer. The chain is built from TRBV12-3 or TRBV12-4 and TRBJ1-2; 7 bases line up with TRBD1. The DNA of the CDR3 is TGTGCCAGCAGTGTTCTACAGGGGAAGTATGGCTACACCTTC. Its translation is CASSVLQGKYGYTF.